The 30 T cell receptor beta chains in this list originate from one sample, sequenced in a study of identical twins. TCRdb reprocessed the 5' RACE reads via MiXCR and lists one record per CDR3 protein. The sample has around 250,000 distinct CDR3 sequences; approximately 5.9% are singletons. These data also featured in a second study, about T cells expressing NK-cell markers.

The specimen sequenced was CD8+ T cells sorted from blood. The receptors derive from a woman younger than 30 in good health.

The table lists this clonotype with a few counts. The chain couples TRBV3-1 to TRBJ2-1; TRBD2 matches at 8 bases. The junction had 17 bases not matched to a gene; V was cut back by 1 base and J by 6 bases. This CDR3 region has 19 residues. Germline V gene sequence: CDR1 LGHDT, CDR2 YNNKEL (reference sequence). The CDR3 DNA reads TGTGCCAGCAGCCAAGGGAGCGGGGGCGCGCGACCAAACATCAATGAGCAGTTCTTC. This sequence encodes CASSQGSGGARPNINEQFF.

CDR3 sequence: CASSVGGGTTGELFF. The CDR3 coding sequence is TGTGCCAGCAGCGTAGGGGGAGGGACCACCGGGGAGCTGTTTTTT. The chain carries TRBV9 and TRBJ2-2; 7 bases map to TRBD2. Unmatched junction bases numbered 3, after V lost 0 bases and J lost 4 bases. Germline CDR1 SGDLS, CDR2 YYNGEE. The CDR3 spans 15 residues.

This clonotype appeared many times. The rearrangement uses TRBV12-3 or TRBV12-4 and TRBJ2-2; a weak D match, TRBD1 (5 bases). Trimming took 3 bases from V and 6 from J, leaving 11 bases between them. This CDR3 comprises 14 residues. The chain's CDR3 is CASSFGAGSGELFF. The DNA of the CDR3 is TGTGCCAGCAGTTTTGGGGCCGGCTCCGGGGAGCTGTTTTTT.

The table lists this clonotype with a few counts. The CDR3: CASSQDTPGEQYF. In DNA form, the CDR3 reads TGTGCCAGCAGCCAAGACACTCCGGGGGAGCAGTACTTC. The chain is built from TRBV3-1 and TRBJ2-7, with a weak D call TRBD2 (5 bases). From germline, CDR1 is LGHDT and CDR2 YNNKEL (reference sequence). Trimming cost V 0 bases and J 7 bases, with 10 bases left between them. There are 13 residues in the CDR3.

This clonotype was detected many times. The rearrangement uses TRBV3-1 and TRBJ2-7; 7 bases align to TRBD1. CDR3 length: 15 residues. With 1 base clipped from V and 2 bases from J, the junction kept 5 bases outside the gene matches. Per germline, CDR1 LGHDT and CDR2 YNNKEL (reference sequence). The CDR3, as DNA: TGTGCCAGCAGCCAAGGGCCCCAGGGGGCCTACGAGCAGTACTTC. It encodes CASSQGPQGAYEQYF.

This clonotype came up once. The rearrangement uses TRBV7-6 and TRBJ2-7; 7 positions agree with TRBD2. The V gene's germline CDR1 is SGHVS and CDR2 FNYEAQ. The CDR3 runs 14 residues. Trimming at V came to 4 bases and at J to 2 bases, leaving 5 bases not matched to a gene. CDR3 loop: CASSWGGRTYEQYF. As DNA, the CDR3 is TGTGCCAGCAGCTGGGGGGGTCGGACCTACGAGCAGTACTTC.

The chain is built from TRBV3-1 and TRBJ1-1; D might be TRBD1 (6 bases). This CDR3 region has 15 residues. CDR1 is LGHDT and CDR2 is YNNKEL in the germline V gene (reference sequence). The V end was cut by 0 bases, the J end by 7 bases, with 15 bases between. This chain's CDR3 is CASSQDWAGEIEAFF. CDR3 DNA sequence: TGTGCCAGCAGCCAAGATTGGGCAGGGGAAATTGAAGCTTTCTTT.

This rearrangement joins TRBV9 to TRBJ2-3; 9 bases agree with TRBD2. From germline, CDR1 is SGDLS and CDR2 YYNGEE. J was trimmed by 4 bases and V by 0 bases; bases with no gene match: 6. CDR3 length equals 16 residues. CDR3 nucleotides: TGTGCCAGCAGCGTAGTTAGCGGGGGCACCGCAGATACGCAGTATTTT. Its protein product is CASSVVSGGTADTQYF.

This clonotype was seen many times. The chain couples TRBV27 to TRBJ2-1; D is unresolved. CDR1 and CDR2 from the germline V gene are MNHEY and SMNVEV (reference sequence). The CDR3 totals 12 residues. Trimming left V 5 bases short and J 0 bases short, with 2 bases between. CDR3 sequence (DNA): TGTGCCAGCAGTGACTCCTACAATGAGCAGTTCTTC. This encodes CASSDSYNEQFF.

This clonotype was counted ten times or more. The J gene is TRBJ2-5, the V gene TRBV7-9, with D unresolved. CDR1 is SEHNR, CDR2 FQNEAQ, per germline (reference sequence). The CDR3 spans 12 residues. Trimming cost V 6 bases and J 2 bases, with 7 bases left between them. Here the CDR3 DNA reads TGTGCCAGCAGTTTGACACAAGAGACCCAGTACTTC. Translating it yields CASSLTQETQYF. The whole variable domain, filled in from reference TRBV7-9 and TRBJ2-5, reads DTGVSQNPRHKITKRGQNVTFRCDPISEHNRLYWYRQTLGQGPEFLTYFQNEAQLEKSRLLSDRFSAERPKGSFSTLEIQRTEQGDSAMYLCASSLTQETQYFGPGTRLLVL.

The chain uses TRBV3-1 and TRBJ2-1, with 11 bases aligning to TRBD2. Germline CDR1 reads LGHDT; CDR2 reads YNNKEL (reference sequence). Trimming cost V 0 bases and J 6 bases; bases outside gene matches: 13. The CDR3 has 19 residues. The CDR3 reads CASSQDPPILAGVGNEQFF. CDR3 nucleotide sequence: TGTGCCAGCAGCCAAGACCCCCCCATACTAGCGGGAGTAGGCAATGAGCAGTTCTTC.

This clonotype has just a few counts. The chain recombines TRBV11-2 with TRBJ2-3, with D unresolved. Looked up from germline, CDR1 is SGHAT and CDR2 is FQNNGV. The CDR3 has 16 amino acids. V lost 1 base to trimming and J lost 0 bases, with 11 bases between them. CDR3 bases: TGTGCCAGCAGCTTAGCTGTCGTCTCTAGCACAGATACGCAGTATTTT. Residues: CASSLAVVSSTDTQYF.

This rearrangement joins TRBV5-6 to TRBJ1-4; D unresolved. CDR1 and CDR2 (germline): SGHDT, YYEEEE. With 0 bases removed from V and 0 bases from J, the gap between germline ends came to 6 bases. The CDR3 is made up of 15 amino acids. The CDR3: CASSLAVATNEKLFF. For the CDR3, the DNA is TGTGCCAGCAGCTTGGCGGTGGCAACTAATGAAAAACTGTTTTTT.

This clonotype was counted many times. The V gene is TRBV9, the J gene TRBJ2-5, with D possibly TRBD2 on 5 matching bases. The CDR3 sequence is 15 residues long. V lost 2 bases and J lost 4, with 15 bases in between. CDR1 and CDR2 (germline): SGDLS, YYNGEE. CDR3 sequence (DNA): TGTGCCAGCAGCGTGCCAGGAGGAATGAGAGAGACCCAGTACTTC. Translation gives CASSVPGGMRETQYF.

The chain links TRBV9 to TRBJ2-7; tentative D call: TRBD2 (5 bases). The CDR3 extends over 14 amino acids. V gave up 4 bases and J gave up 3 bases, with 14 bases separating them. Germline loops: CDR1 SGDLS, CDR2 YYNGEE. The CDR3 here is CASSLGREGYEQYF. The DNA of the CDR3 is TGTGCCAGCAGCCTCGGAAGAGAGGGCTACGAGCAGTACTTC.

This clonotype has only a few counts. The chain employs TRBV6-2 or TRBV6-3 and TRBJ2-1; 9 bases map to TRBD2. The CDR3 length is 19 residues. Germline V gives CDR1 MNHEY, CDR2 SVGEGT. Losses at the gene ends were 7 bases for V and 3 bases for J; bases not matched to a gene: 19. This chain's CDR3 is CASTYERSGRPPFYNEQFF. In DNA, the CDR3 is TGTGCCAGCACGTACGAACGGAGCGGGAGGCCACCGTTCTACAATGAGCAGTTCTTC.

This clonotype was seen a handful of times. V gene TRBV7-9 combines with J gene TRBJ1-5; D gene ambiguous. The V end lost 5 bases, the J end lost 4 bases, and 15 bases lay between the germline ends. This CDR3 is built from 15 residues. CDR1 is SEHNR and CDR2 is FQNEAQ in the germline V gene (reference sequence). The CDR3, as DNA: TGTGCCAGCAGCGCAGGTTGGGCGGAAAATCAGCCCCAGCATTTT. Translating gives CASSAGWAENQPQHF.

This clonotype was detected many times. The V call is TRBV12-3 or TRBV12-4, the J call TRBJ1-5, with 8 bases lining up with TRBD1. V dropped 6 bases and J dropped 2; count of bases not matched to a gene: 3. CDR3 length: 14 amino acids. The CDR3 coding sequence is TGTGCCAGCAGAGGGGGACAGGGCAATCAGCCCCAGCATTTT. It codes for CASRGGQGNQPQHF.

The chain combines TRBV7-2 with TRBJ2-1, with D perhaps TRBD1 or TRBD2 (5 bases each). Trimming shortened V by 7 bases and J by 4 bases, and 11 bases separated the two germline ends. Per the germline V gene, CDR1 is SGHTA and CDR2 is FQGNSA. The CDR3 totals 13 residues. The CDR3 sequence: CASNNEGYNEQFF. DNA of the CDR3: TGTGCCAGCAACAACGAGGGGTACAATGAGCAGTTCTTC. The whole variable domain, filled in from reference TRBV7-2 and TRBJ2-1, reads GAGVSQSPSNKVTEKGKDVELRCDPISGHTALYWYRQSLGQGLEFLIYFQGNSAPDKSGLPSDRFSAERTGGSVSTLTIQRTQQEDSAVYLCASNNEGYNEQFFGPGTRLTVL.

This clonotype was counted between two and nine times. The V gene is TRBV6-6, the J gene TRBJ2-7; the D is unclear. The CDR3 is 12 amino acids. Germline loops: CDR1 MNHNY, CDR2 SVGAGI (reference sequence). The V gene lost 4 bases and the J gene lost 6 bases, with 10 bases spanning the gap. The CDR3 is CASSSLLTEQYF. CDR3 bases: TGTGCCAGCAGTTCCCTTTTAACCGAGCAGTACTTC.

V gene TRBV4-3 combines with J gene TRBJ2-3; D not resolved. V gave up 0 bases and J gave up 2 bases, with 9 bases separating them. This CDR3 spans 15 amino acids. Per the germline V gene, CDR1 is LGHNA and CDR2 is YSLEER. The CDR3, as DNA: TGCGCCAGCAGCCAAGATCTTGCCTCCACAGATACGCAGTATTTT. This codes for CASSQDLASTDTQYF.

A few counts support this clonotype. This chain uses TRBV30 with TRBJ2-3, with no clear D. The CDR3 sequence is 17 residues long. Germline loops: CDR1 GTSNPN, CDR2 SVGIG (reference sequence). With 1 base removed from V and 0 bases from J, the gap between germline ends came to 17 bases. Here the CDR3 DNA reads TGTGCCTGGAGTGAGTTAGGCGACTCAACTAGCACAGATACGCAGTATTTT. It encodes CAWSELGDSTSTDTQYF.

The rearrangement links TRBV15 to TRBJ2-7, with D maybe TRBD2 (5 bases). Per germline, CDR1 LNHNV and CDR2 YYDKDF (reference sequence). The CDR3 covers 14 residues. Between the trimmed V and J ends, which lost 5 bases and 3 bases, there was a span of 14 bases. CDR3 in amino acids: CATSGPLGDYEQYF. Here the CDR3 DNA reads TGTGCCACCAGCGGCCCACTAGGAGACTACGAGCAGTACTTC. Supplemented by reference TRBV15 and TRBJ2-7, the full variable domain reads DAMVIQNPRYQVTQFGKPVTLSCSQTLNHNVMYWYQQKSSQAPKLLFHYYDKDFNNEADTPDNFQSRRPNTSFCFLDIRSPGLGDTAMYLCATSGPLGDYEQYFGPGTRLTVT.

The J gene is TRBJ2-3, the V gene TRBV7-3, with TRBD1 matching 9 bases. CDR3 size: 15 residues. Germline CDR1 SGHTA, CDR2 FQGTGA. The J segment lost 1 base and the V segment lost 4 bases, leaving 3 bases of the junction unmatched. The CDR3 coding sequence is TGTGCCAGCAGCTCTTGGACAGGGGGCACAGATACGCAGTATTTT. Amino acids: CASSSWTGGTDTQYF.

This clonotype was counted at least ten times. V is TRBV2 and J is TRBJ1-1; D gene unclear. Germline V lookup: CDR1 SNHLY, CDR2 FYNNEI. Trimming shortened V by 8 bases and J by 1 base, and 8 bases separated the two germline ends. The CDR3 consists of 12 residues. The CDR3: CASHWRNTEAFF. CDR3 DNA sequence: TGTGCCAGCCATTGGCGGAACACTGAAGCTTTCTTT.

This clonotype was counted at least ten times. This chain connects TRBV12-3 or TRBV12-4 to TRBJ1-1; TRBD1 is a possible D gene (5 bases). Trimming stripped 6 bases from V and 5 bases from J, with 16 bases between. This CDR3 has 14 residues. The CDR3 is CASSPPGGWTEAFF. The DNA of the CDR3 is TGTGCCAGCAGCCCCCCCGGGGGGTGGACTGAAGCTTTCTTT.

In this sample, this clonotype turned up many times. CDR3 bases: TGTGCCAGCAGCTTCGGTACTAACTATGGCTACACCTTC. Residues: CASSFGTNYGYTF. The chain couples TRBV7-9 to TRBJ1-2, with unresolved D. This CDR3 has 13 amino acids. V was pared by 3 bases and J by 0 bases, with 5 bases between. Per germline, CDR1 SEHNR and CDR2 FQNEAQ (reference sequence).

This clonotype has at least ten counts. The chain carries TRBV12-3 or TRBV12-4 and TRBJ2-1, with D possibly TRBD2 on 5 matching bases. This CDR3 has 13 residues. V lost 7 bases and J 4 bases, leaving 11 bases between the germline ends. The CDR3 bases are TGTGCCAGCACCGGACTGGCTTACAATGAGCAGTTCTTC. It is translated as CASTGLAYNEQFF.

The chain is built from TRBV2 and TRBJ2-5; D possibly uses TRBD1 or TRBD2 (6 bases each). V lost 3 bases, J lost 1 base, and 9 bases lay in between. The CDR3 contains 14 residues. Germline-derived CDR1 and CDR2 are SNHLY and FYNNEI. The CDR3 reads CASSDWGAQETQYF. The CDR3 DNA reads TGTGCCAGCAGTGACTGGGGGGCCCAAGAGACCCAGTACTTC.

This clonotype was seen ten or more times. The chain employs TRBV5-1 and TRBJ2-1; 12 bases match TRBD2. Germline values: CDR1 SGHRS, CDR2 YFSETQ. After removal of 4 bases from V and 6 bases from J, the junction contained 2 bases not matched to a gene. The CDR3 length is 14 residues. This chain's CDR3 is CASSPGLAGNEQFF. The CDR3 coding sequence is TGCGCCAGCAGCCCGGGACTAGCGGGCAATGAGCAGTTCTTC.